The rows below give T cell receptor beta chains drawn from one sample of a study of blood T cell repertoires in COVID-19. Measured with immunoSEQ multiplex PCR; TCRdb has only the in-frame clones, and not every one. This table holds 120,000 to 150,000 clones, over 75% found once. The sequenced material came from peripheral blood. Every receptor here comes from a human donor in a cohort sampled during active COVID-19. Each CDR3 is given with its conserved first and last residue. A D gene is named only where the DNA matches it firmly. Where a row states a size, it is once, few, many or the class of an expanded clone; other rows omit it.

TRBD1	TRBV10-1	.	TRBJ1-1	TGCGCCAGCAGAGGGGGCAGGGGAGGATCTGAAGCTTTCTTT	CASRGGRGGSEAFF
.	TRBV25-1	.	TRBJ2-5	TGTGCCAGCAGTCGCTCTGCGGGCTACCAAGAGACCCAGTACTTC	CASSRSAGYQETQYF
.	TRBV6-5	.	TRBJ1-5	TGTGCCAGCAGTTACTCACGGGGGGACAATCAGCCCCAGCATTTT	CASSYSRGDNQPQHF
.	TRBV9	.	TRBJ1-2	TGTGCCAGCAGCGTAGGGACAGACTATGGCTACACCTTC	CASSVGTDYGYTF
.	TRBV18	.	TRBJ2-2	TGTGCCAGCTCACCACCTTCAACAGGGAACACCGGGGAGCTGTTTTTT	CASSPPSTGNTGELFF
TRBD1	TRBV29-1	.	TRBJ1-3	TGCAGCGTCGCGACAGGGTACTCTGGAAACACCATATATTTT	CSVATGYSGNTIYF
TRBD2	TRBV29-1	.	TRBJ2-5	TGCAGCGTCCGCGGGGGGGAACTAGGAGGCAAAGAGACCCAGTACTTC	CSVRGGELGGKETQYF
.	TRBV30	.	TRBJ2-3	TGTGCCTGGAGGGGAGGAGCGGTTAACACAGATACGCAGTATTTT	CAWRGGAVNTDTQYF
TRBD1	TRBV5-6	.	TRBJ1-6	TGTGCCAGCAGCTGGGACAGCTCCTATAATTCACCCCTCCACTTT	CASSWDSSYNSPLHF
.	TRBV27	.	TRBJ2-3	TGTGCCAGCAGCCGTCTGGGGGCCACAGATACGCAGTATTTT	CASSRLGATDTQYF
TRBD1	TRBV19	few	TRBJ1-5	TGTGCCAGTAGTATGAGGGGACAGGGCGGTCAGCCCCAGCATTTT	CASSMRGQGGQPQHF
TRBD1	TRBV5-1	.	TRBJ2-6	TGCGCCAGCAGCTGGACACCGGGACAGGGCTTTTCTGGGGCCAACGTCCTGACTTTC	CASSWTPGQGFSGANVLTF
.	TRBV11-3	.	TRBJ1-1	TGTGCCAGCAGCTTAAATTTATACACTGAAGCTTTCTTT	CASSLNLYTEAFF
TRBD1	TRBV7-9	.	TRBJ1-2	TGTGCCAGCAGATTATGGACAGGGGGCTACACCTTC	CASRLWTGGYTF